Described below is a single TCR beta chain sequence and its context. Its antigen remains unknown. The same CDR3 arises from other DNA sequences in this sample as well. The repertoire was sequenced with immunoSEQ multiplex PCR; TCRdb's copy has only in-frame clones and lacks some. The sample contains 1 million to 1.2 million clones, 77% of which appear only once. The record originates from a study of shared clonotypes between healthy human individuals. In the study overall: Researchers assigned three CD4 naive, three CD4 memory, two CD8 naive and one CD8 memory plate to each donor. Study outcomes and limitations: Unshared clonotypes carried lower generation probabilities than those common to all four donors. Sequencing depth was a factor that was expected to affect clonotype sharing among donors.

This CDR3 contains 14 residues. Germline V CDR1 and CDR2: SQVTM, ANQGSEA. The V end was cut by 4 bases, the J end by 2 bases, with 9 bases between. The chain uses TRBV29-1 and TRBJ2-6, with D possibly being TRBD1 (5 bases). The source is a man aged 18 to 30 in good health. Some clones in this sample may be carry-over from other donors' samples. The sample consisted of memory CD4+ T cells from PBMCs. Documented subset: CD45RA-negative fraction. This CDR3 reads CSVVEGAGANVLTF. As DNA, the CDR3 is TGCAGCGTTGTAGAAGGGGCTGGGGCCAACGTCCTGACTTTC.